Reported below is one T cell receptor (beta chain). Its matching antigen is unknown. This entry belongs to a study of cytomegalovirus exposure and HLA in healthy donors. Study-level points and caveats: V- and J-gene trimming in TCR beta was tied to a missense DCLRE1C variant by an analysis performed later. In a later analysis, TCR association rates varied by HLA locus: DRB1 most, HLA-C fewest.

The PCR was carried out with 60 Vbeta primers and 13 Jbeta primers. Some clones are missing from TCRdb's copy, which holds only in-frame ones; the method was immunoSEQ multiplex PCR. The profile shows roughly 70,000 clones, roughly 86% of them singletons. V was clipped by 6 bases and J by 5 bases; unmatched bases: 4. From germline, CDR1 is LNHDA and CDR2 SQIVND (reference sequence). The CDR3 runs 13 residues. The rearrangement uses TRBV19 and TRBJ1-1, with 9 nucleotides matching TRBD1. This receptor was identified in a man between 18 and 35 years old in good health and CMV-seronegative. The sample taken for sequencing was PBMCs. The CDR3 DNA reads as TGTGCCAGTAGACAGGGGGCTTTGACTGAAGCTTTCTTT. Translation gives CASRQGALTEAFF.